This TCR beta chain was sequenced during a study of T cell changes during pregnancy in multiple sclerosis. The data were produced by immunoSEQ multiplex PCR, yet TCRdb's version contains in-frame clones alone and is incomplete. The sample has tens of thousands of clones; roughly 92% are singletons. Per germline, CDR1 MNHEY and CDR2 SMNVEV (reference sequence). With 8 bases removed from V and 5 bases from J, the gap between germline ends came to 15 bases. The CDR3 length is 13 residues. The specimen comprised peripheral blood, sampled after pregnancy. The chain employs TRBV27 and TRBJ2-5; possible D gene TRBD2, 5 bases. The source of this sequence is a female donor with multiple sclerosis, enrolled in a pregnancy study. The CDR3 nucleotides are TGTGCCAGCGGACGGGAAGATGAGGAGACCCAGTACTTC. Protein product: CASGREDEETQYF.